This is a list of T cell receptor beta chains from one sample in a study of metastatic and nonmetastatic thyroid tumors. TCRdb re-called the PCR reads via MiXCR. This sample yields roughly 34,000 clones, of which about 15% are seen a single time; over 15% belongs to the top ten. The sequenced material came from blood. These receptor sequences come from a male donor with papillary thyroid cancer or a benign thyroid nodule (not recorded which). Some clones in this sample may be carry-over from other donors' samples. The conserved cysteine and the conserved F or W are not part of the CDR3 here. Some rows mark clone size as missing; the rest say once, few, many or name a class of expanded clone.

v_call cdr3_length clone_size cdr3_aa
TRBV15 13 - ATSRGTGGIYEQY
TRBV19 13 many AIEPGTPPGNTIY
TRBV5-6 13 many ASSLWGAGYNEQF
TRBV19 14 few ASRPSSGLTYNEQF
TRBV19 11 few ASTRYYNSPLH
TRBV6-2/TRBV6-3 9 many ASSYSREQY
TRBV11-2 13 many ASSLDWTSGNEQF
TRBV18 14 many ASSPPGLAVYNEQF
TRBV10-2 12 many ASSEFAGTYEQY
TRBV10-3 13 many AISVSAGRTNEQF
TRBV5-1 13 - ASSATGPGTGELF
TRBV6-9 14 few ASSPVRATDTGELF
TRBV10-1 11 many ASSERVAGELF
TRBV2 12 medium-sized ASSDRGQLYEQY
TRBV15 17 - ATSRESGLAGGPNYEQY
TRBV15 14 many ATSRRTSGTLKQQF
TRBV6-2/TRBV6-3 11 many ASRESGTGELF
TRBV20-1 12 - SARRQSSTDTQY
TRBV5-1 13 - ASSPGQGFGYGYT
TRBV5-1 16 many ASSSSRLAGEGNNEQF
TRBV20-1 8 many SAGAIEQY
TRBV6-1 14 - AGSDIQGGLTDTQY
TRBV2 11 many ASSLRPNYGYT
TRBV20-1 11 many SAPRDRGGEQF
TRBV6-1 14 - ASTNPRTGLNEELF
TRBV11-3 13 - ASSLSGTGTYEQH
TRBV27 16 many ASSLNPLVSGLLREQY
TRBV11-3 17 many ASSLGVLAGVTSYNEQF
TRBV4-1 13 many ASSQSTSGNNEQF
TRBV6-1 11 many ASSSRTAGPQH
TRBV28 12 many ASSWQGGNSPLH
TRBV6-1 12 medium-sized ASRRTGANYGYT
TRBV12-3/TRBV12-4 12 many ASSLSGGNTEAF
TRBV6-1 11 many ASSLDRTYEQY
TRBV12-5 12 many ASSKGDSSYEQF
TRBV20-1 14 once SAIYLRTGLYNEQF
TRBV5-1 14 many ASSPTGTSLTYEQY
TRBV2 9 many ASSLDYEQY
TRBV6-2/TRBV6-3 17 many ASSYPMRVAGGRTDTQY
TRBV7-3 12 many ASKVGAATSEQF
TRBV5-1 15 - AGRPGQGGPNTGELF
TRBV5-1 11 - ANSQGRNNEQF
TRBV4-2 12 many ASSRREITDTQY
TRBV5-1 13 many ASSLGSGGQETQY
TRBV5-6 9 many ASSYGREAF
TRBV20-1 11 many SASGRQNQPQH
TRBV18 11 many ASSLQGNQPQH
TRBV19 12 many ASSITRVNTEAF
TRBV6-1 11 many ASTPRGATEAF
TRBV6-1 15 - ASSEFMGLGRNQPQH
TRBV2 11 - ASNPYANYEQY
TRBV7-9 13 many ASSSQGIVYNEQF
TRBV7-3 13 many ASSFDGGRENEQF
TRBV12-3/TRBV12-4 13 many ASSLKGGGPTEAF
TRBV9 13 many ASSDRGTSGNTIY
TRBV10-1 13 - ARGLGTGGSGELF
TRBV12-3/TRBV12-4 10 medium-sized ASSRHAGELF